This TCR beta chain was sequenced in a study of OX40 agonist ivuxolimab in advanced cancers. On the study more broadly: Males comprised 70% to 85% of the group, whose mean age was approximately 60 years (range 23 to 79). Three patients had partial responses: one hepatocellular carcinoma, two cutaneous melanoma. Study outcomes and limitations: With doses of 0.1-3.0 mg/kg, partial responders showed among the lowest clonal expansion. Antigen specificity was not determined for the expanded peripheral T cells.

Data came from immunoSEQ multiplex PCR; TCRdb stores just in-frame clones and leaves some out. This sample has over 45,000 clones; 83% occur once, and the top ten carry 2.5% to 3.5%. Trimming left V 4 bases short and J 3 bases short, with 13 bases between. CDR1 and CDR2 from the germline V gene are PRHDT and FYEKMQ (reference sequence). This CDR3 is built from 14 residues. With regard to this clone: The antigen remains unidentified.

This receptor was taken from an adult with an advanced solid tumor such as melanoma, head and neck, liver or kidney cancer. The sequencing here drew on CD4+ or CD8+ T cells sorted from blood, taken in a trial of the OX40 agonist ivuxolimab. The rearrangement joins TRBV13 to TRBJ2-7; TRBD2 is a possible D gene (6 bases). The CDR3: CASSSRETGYEQYF. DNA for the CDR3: TGTGCCAGCAGCTCCCGGGAGACCGGCTACGAGCAGTACTTC. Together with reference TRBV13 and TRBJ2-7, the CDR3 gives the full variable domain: AAGVIQSPRHLIKEKRETATLKCYPIPRHDTVYWYQQGPGQDPQFLISFYEKMQSDKGSIPDRFSAQQFSDYHSELNMSSLELGDSALYFCASSSRETGYEQYFGPGTRLTVT.